These 20 T cell receptor beta chains were sequenced from one sample in a study of PD-1 blockade in mismatch repair-deficient tumors. Produced via immunoSEQ multiplex PCR; TCRdb's table is partial and in-frame only. The sample consists of about 63,000 clones, around 88% of them appearing once. The specimen comprised peripheral blood, sampled 52 weeks after starting pembrolizumab. The receptors stem from an adult with mismatch repair-deficient cancer.

The rearrangement uses TRBV9 and TRBJ2-1; D is perhaps TRBD1 (7 bases). V was clipped by 3 bases and J by 3 bases, with 13 bases between them. Germline V gene lookup returns CDR1 SGDLS and CDR2 YYNGEE. The CDR3 runs to 15 residues. The CDR3 DNA reads as TGTGCCAGCAGCGCAGGGGGGACGGACTACAATGAGCAGTTCTTC. Amino acids: CASSAGGTDYNEQFF.

This chain joins TRBV11-2 and TRBJ2-2; 8 nucleotides agree with TRBD1. Unmatched junction bases numbered 11, after V lost 2 bases and J lost 0 bases. The CDR3 sequence is 19 residues long. In germline, CDR1 is SGHAT, CDR2 FQNNGV. The CDR3 loop is CASSLRFGTGPANTGELFF. CDR3 sequence (DNA): TGTGCCAGCAGCTTACGGTTCGGGACAGGACCCGCGAACACCGGGGAGCTGTTTTTT.

The chain links TRBV6-1 to TRBJ1-4, with 10 bases that match TRBD1. V lost 4 bases to trimming and J lost 7 bases; unmatched junction nucleotides: 3. Germline values: CDR1 MNHNS, CDR2 SASEGT. This CDR3 has 14 residues. CDR3 protein: CASSVTGGREKLFF. The CDR3 DNA reads as TGTGCCAGCAGTGTGACAGGGGGCCGTGAAAAACTGTTTTTT.

The chain is built from TRBV19 and TRBJ1-3; 9 nucleotides agree with TRBD1. Germline-derived CDR1 and CDR2 are LNHDA and SQIVND (reference sequence). V shed 6 bases and J 3 bases; nucleotides not matched to a gene: 12. This CDR3 has 17 residues. DNA for the CDR3: TGTGCCAGTAGCCGTCCGGGACAGGGAGCGCTTGGAAACACCATATATTTT. Amino acids: CASSRPGQGALGNTIYF.

The chain recombines TRBV15 with TRBJ1-5; a weak D match, TRBD1 (5 bases). Germline lookup yields CDR1 LNHNV and CDR2 YYDKDF (reference sequence). The length of the CDR3 is 15 residues. Trimming cost V 2 bases and J 1 base, with 9 bases left between them. CDR3 coding DNA: TGTGCCACCAGCAGAAAGACAGTGAGCAATCAGCCCCAGCATTTT. Its protein is CATSRKTVSNQPQHF.

This sequence joins TRBV7-8 and TRBJ2-4, with a tentative D call TRBD1 (9 bases). V dropped 4 bases and J dropped 7 bases, with 20 bases sitting between them. Germline V gives CDR1 SGHVS, CDR2 FQNEAQ. CDR3 length equals 16 residues. The CDR3 loop is CASSSTGGTRGNIQYF. Written as DNA, the CDR3 is TGTGCCAGCAGCTCGACAGGGGGGACTAGAGGGAACATTCAGTACTTC. Filled out from reference TRBV7-8 and TRBJ2-4, the complete variable domain reads GAGVSQSPRYKVAKRGQDVALRCDPISGHVSLFWYQQALGQGPEFLTYFQNEAQLDKSGLPSDRFFAERPEGSVSTLKIQRTQQEDSAVYLCASSSTGGTRGNIQYFGAGTRLSVL.

The chain combines TRBV6-4 with TRBJ2-2; D call uncertain. The V end was cut by 3 bases, the J end by 6 bases, with 8 bases between. The CDR3 is 13 amino acids. CDR1 is MRHNA, CDR2 SNTAGT, per germline. Here the CDR3 DNA reads TGTGCCAGCAGTGAAGGGTCCCCCGGGGAGCTGTTTTTT. This encodes CASSEGSPGELFF.

The chain uses TRBV27 and TRBJ1-1; D may be TRBD1 (5 bases). The V and J ends lost 3 bases and 7 bases respectively, with 12 bases between them. The CDR3 contains 13 residues. CDR1 and CDR2 (germline): MNHEY, SMNVEV (reference sequence). In DNA, the CDR3 is TGTGCCAGCAGTTTTAACGGGGCCAATGAAGCTTTCTTT. Its translation is CASSFNGANEAFF.

The chain uses TRBV6-5 and TRBJ2-7, with D perhaps TRBD1 (5 bases). The CDR3 runs 12 residues. The V end was cut by 2 bases, the J end by 3 bases, with 5 bases between. Looked up from germline, CDR1 is MNHEY and CDR2 is SVGAGI. The CDR3 sequence: CASSYTGYEQYF. DNA of the CDR3: TGTGCCAGCAGTTACACAGGCTACGAGCAGTACTTC.

The V call is TRBV9, the J call TRBJ1-2; perhaps TRBD1 as D (5 bases). Trimming cost V 2 bases and J 3 bases, with 14 bases left between them. Looked up from germline, CDR1 is SGDLS and CDR2 is YYNGEE. The CDR3 extends over 15 amino acids. This CDR3 is CASSVGGGDDYGYTF. CDR3 nucleotide sequence: TGTGCCAGCAGCGTGGGGGGAGGGGACGACTATGGCTACACCTTC.

The chain carries TRBV5-6 and TRBJ1-1; 7 bases map to TRBD1. The germline gives CDR1 SGHDT, CDR2 YYEEEE. This CDR3 comprises 16 residues. V was clipped by 2 bases and J by 8 bases; unmatched bases: 15. CDR3 sequence: CASSFMRETGWEEAFF. Here the CDR3 DNA reads TGTGCCAGCAGCTTTATGAGGGAGACAGGGTGGGAGGAAGCTTTCTTT.

The chain recombines TRBV10-3 with TRBJ1-2; possible D gene TRBD1, 5 bases. From germline, CDR1 is ENHRY and CDR2 SYGVKD. The CDR3 covers 16 residues. Deletions cut 6 bases from V and 1 base from J, with 18 bases between. DNA for the CDR3: TGTGCCATCAGCAGTTCCCGGGACGGACATAACTATGGCTACACCTTC. It yields the protein CAISSSRDGHNYGYTF.

This clone was seen a single time. The chain links TRBV27 to TRBJ2-3, with unresolved D. Germline V gene lookup returns CDR1 MNHEY and CDR2 SMNVEV (reference sequence). The CDR3 covers 12 residues. V lost 8 bases and J lost 2, with 8 bases in between. The CDR3 bases are TGTGCCAGCGCCACGATCACAGATACGCAGTATTTT. Translated: CASATITDTQYF.

The rearrangement links TRBV6-5 to TRBJ2-1, with 9 bases fitting TRBD2. CDR1 is MNHEY, CDR2 SVGAGI, per germline. This CDR3 comprises 15 residues. V lost 5 bases and J lost 8; bases outside the gene matches: 10. The CDR3 region is CASSAQREVVDEQFF. The DNA of the CDR3 is TGTGCCAGCAGTGCCCAGCGGGAGGTTGTGGATGAGCAGTTCTTC.

This chain joins TRBV6-1 and TRBJ1-1, with D possibly matching TRBD1 (6 bases). V shed 6 bases and J shed 0 bases, with 14 bases lying between them. The CDR3 loop spans 15 amino acids. The germline V gene has CDR1 MNHNS and CDR2 SASEGT. The CDR3 sequence: CASSKSGALNTEAFF. CDR3 nucleotides: TGTGCCAGCAGCAAATCAGGGGCCCTGAACACTGAAGCTTTCTTT.

This chain links TRBV9 with TRBJ2-5, with 15 nucleotides matching TRBD2. With 0 bases clipped from V and 2 bases from J, the junction kept 2 bases outside the gene matches. There are 17 residues in the CDR3. CDR1 is SGDLS and CDR2 is YYNGEE in the germline V gene. The CDR3 bases are TGTGCCAGCAGCGTAGGGGGACTAGCGGGAGGTCAAGAGACCCAGTACTTC. Its protein product is CASSVGGLAGGQETQYF. Together with reference TRBV9 and TRBJ2-5, the CDR3 gives the full variable domain: DSGVTQTPKHLITATGQRVTLRCSPRSGDLSVYWYQQSLDQGLQFLIQYYNGEERAKGNILERFSAQQFPDLHSELNLSSLELGDSALYFCASSVGGLAGGQETQYFGPGTRLLVL.

This rearrangement joins TRBV11-2 to TRBJ2-7, with unresolved D. CDR1 and CDR2 from the germline V gene are SGHAT and FQNNGV. V was pared by 6 bases and J by 3 bases, with 9 bases between. This CDR3 spans 12 amino acids. CDR3 region: CASSSSRYEQYF. CDR3 bases: TGTGCCAGCAGTTCCTCGCGCTACGAGCAGTACTTC.

This clone was counted once. The rearrangement links TRBV5-1 to TRBJ2-3; D remains ambiguous. CDR3 length: 13 amino acids. The V end was cut by 0 bases, the J end by 6 bases, with 8 bases between. The V gene's germline CDR1 is SGHRS and CDR2 YFSETQ. CDR3 protein: CASSLASRDTQYF. The CDR3 DNA sequence: TGCGCCAGCAGCTTGGCCAGCCGCGATACGCAGTATTTT.

The V gene is TRBV6-5, the J gene TRBJ2-7; 9 nucleotides match TRBD1. The junction had 7 bases not matched to a gene; V was cut back by 5 bases and J by 2 bases. This CDR3 region has 15 residues. CDR1 and CDR2 from the germline V gene are MNHEY and SVGAGI. The CDR3, as DNA: TGTGCCAGCAGTACGGGGACAGGGAGCCCCTACGAGCAGTACTTC. Protein sequence: CASSTGTGSPYEQYF.

The chain joins TRBV27 to TRBJ2-1, with TRBD2 matching over 11 bases. The V gene end was trimmed by 5 bases and the J gene end by 5 bases; junction bases not matched to a gene: 5. The CDR3 runs 15 residues. Looked up from germline, CDR1 is MNHEY and CDR2 is SMNVEV (reference sequence). CDR3 sequence reads: CASSRGTSGDNEQFF. In DNA, the CDR3 is TGTGCCAGCAGTCGAGGGACTAGCGGAGACAATGAGCAGTTCTTC.